Detailed here is one T cell receptor beta chain. At least ten counts were recorded for this clonotype. It has no known antigen specificity. No base quality information exists; no much larger clone differs at one position. These data are taken from a study of identical twins (dated by TCRdb to the mid-2010s). Context from the whole study: To test whether fetal clonotypes persist, this study deep-sequenced TCR alpha and beta repertoires from monozygotic twins, from unrelated adults of various ages, and from cord blood. Replicate twin experiments were performed at different times using different library preparation protocols to rule out contamination.

Only healthy Caucasian donors were included. The twin cohort comprised three pairs of female monozygotic twins, all aged about 18 to 30 years. Peripheral blood mononuclear cells were the source from which RNA for the TCR libraries was isolated. Receptors were amplified or captured by 5' RACE. The run used an Illumina HiSeq 2000. A universal primer binding site was introduced by template switching, and a unique molecular identifier was present in the final cDNA, enabling accurate counting of TCR cDNA molecules. Specific primers in the conserved constant-segment region were used to synthesize first-strand cDNA for TCR alpha and beta chains. Each cDNA library was double barcoded, with a SMART-Mk sample barcode plus Illumina barcodes, to control for contamination. TruSeq adapter sequences and Illumina sample barcodes were added in two successive PCR steps. TCR alpha and beta cDNA libraries were sequenced on the Illumina HiSeq platform with custom primers. Turning to the authors' computational methods: MiGEC processed the raw reads to extract unique molecular identifiers, while MiXCR was used to determine the CDR3 positions. For each individual, recombination models were inferred using an EM algorithm with the repgenHMM and IGoR tools. The tcR package in R was used for shared clonotype analysis, with sharing normalized by the product of cloneset sizes. Out-of-frame nonproductive sequences were analyzed to study raw recombination free of thymic and clonal selection effects. TCRdb reran the public reads through fastp at Q25 and MiXCR, keeping productive beta chains. CDR3 protein sequences are deduplicated, and each keeps its most common genes and DNA. In this record, the V and J calls reflect TCRdb's handling and not the investigators' own analysis. This sample has around 650,000 distinct CDR3 sequences in its table, and roughly 6.6% of those were observed once. Around 1.6% of the sample belongs to the ten largest clones.

Results and caveats for the whole study, not just this receptor: Abundant cord blood beta clonotypes carried fewer insertions; young adult naive repertoires showed a weaker similar trend, while memory repertoires showed none. Invariant T cells such as MAIT and iNKT could partly confound zero-insertion analyses, though diverse VJ usage argued against this for most clonotypes. Compared with coincidental sharing between unrelated individuals, an excess of low generation-probability sequences was observed among out-of-frame TCR alpha sequences shared between twins. In monozygotic twins, recombination models systematically underestimated out-of-frame TCR alpha sharing, but the models matched the sharing seen between unrelated individuals. Because the same donors could not be followed over many years, the conclusions relied on cross-sectional statistical analysis. A weaker excess of twin sharing was found in beta out-of-frame sequences because the signal-to-noise ratio was lowered by fewer shared sequences.

From the germline V gene, CDR1 is MNHEY and CDR2 is SVGEGT. Measured from the cysteine to the phenylalanine, the CDR3 is 22 residues long. The read is trimmed to its CDR3 DNA, 66 bases read in frame from base 1. Compared with germline, V lacks 0 bases and J lacks 0 bases; bases without a gene match: 20. The sample was also linked to a second study, of yellow fever vaccine responses in identical twins. Reported in the second study: The T cell response to vaccination in identical twins was reported by the authors to appear partly convergent and partly personalized. In the study, vaccine-responding T cell clones were precisely tracked in identical twins.

Sequences were obtained from PBMCs. The sequence links TRBV6-2 or TRBV6-3 to TRBJ2-1; 7 bases in between match TRBD1. The sequence was collected from a woman aged 18 to 35 in good health. CDR3 reads: CASSYSSRDSPKIFSSYNEQFF. At the DNA level, the sequence is TGTGCCAGCAGTTACTCTTCCAGGGACAGTCCGAAAATTTTTAGCTCCTACAATGAGCAGTTCTTC.